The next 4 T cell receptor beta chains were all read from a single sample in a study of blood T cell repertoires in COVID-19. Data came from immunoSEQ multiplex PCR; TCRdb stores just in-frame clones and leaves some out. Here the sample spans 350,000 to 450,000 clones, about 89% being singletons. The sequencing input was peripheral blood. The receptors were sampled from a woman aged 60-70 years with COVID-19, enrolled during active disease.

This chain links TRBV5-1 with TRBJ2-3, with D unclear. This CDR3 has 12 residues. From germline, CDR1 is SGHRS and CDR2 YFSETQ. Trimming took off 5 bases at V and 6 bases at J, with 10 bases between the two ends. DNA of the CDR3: TGCGCCAGCAGTCACTCCGGGGATACGCAGTATTTT. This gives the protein CASSHSGDTQYF.

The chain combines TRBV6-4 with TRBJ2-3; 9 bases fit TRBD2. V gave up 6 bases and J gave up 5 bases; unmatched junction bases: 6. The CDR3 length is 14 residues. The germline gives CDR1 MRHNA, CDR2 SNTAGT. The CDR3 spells CASSFLAGRDTQYF. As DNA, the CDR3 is TGTGCCAGCAGCTTTCTAGCGGGGAGAGATACGCAGTATTTT.

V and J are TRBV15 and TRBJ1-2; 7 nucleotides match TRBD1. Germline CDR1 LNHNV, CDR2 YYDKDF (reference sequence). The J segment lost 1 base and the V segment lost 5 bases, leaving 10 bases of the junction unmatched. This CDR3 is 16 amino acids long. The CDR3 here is CATSRRGQEINYGYTF. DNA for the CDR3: TGTGCCACCAGCCGTCGAGGACAGGAGATTAACTATGGCTACACCTTC.

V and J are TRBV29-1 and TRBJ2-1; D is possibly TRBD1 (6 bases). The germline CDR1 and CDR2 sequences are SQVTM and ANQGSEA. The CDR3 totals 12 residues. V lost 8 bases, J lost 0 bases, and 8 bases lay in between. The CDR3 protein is CSTGSSYNEQFF. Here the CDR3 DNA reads TGCAGCACAGGGAGCTCCTACAATGAGCAGTTCTTC.